This T cell receptor (beta chain) is drawn from a study of beta chain features in type 1 diabetes. Study-level information: In age, gender and cell yields, patients were similar to healthy donors.

The study reverse transcribed the entire isolated RNA, so it sequenced expressed TCRB transcripts. Sequencing used immunoSEQ multiplex PCR; TCRdb keeps in-frame clones, though not all of them. The sample has hundreds of thousands of clones; 13% to 15% are singletons. The CDR3 contains 19 residues. From germline, CDR1 is MGHRA and CDR2 YSYEKL. V shed 2 bases and J 0 bases; nucleotides not matched to a gene: 8. The chain links TRBV4-1 to TRBJ2-4; TRBD2 matches 12 bases. The clonotype originates from a man aged 30 to 45 in good health. Sequences were obtained from central memory CD4+ T cells from blood. The DNA of the CDR3 is TGCGCCAGCAGCCAACCGGCTAGCGGGAGGGCGTTAGCCAAAAACATTCAGTACTTC. It encodes CASSQPASGRALAKNIQYF.